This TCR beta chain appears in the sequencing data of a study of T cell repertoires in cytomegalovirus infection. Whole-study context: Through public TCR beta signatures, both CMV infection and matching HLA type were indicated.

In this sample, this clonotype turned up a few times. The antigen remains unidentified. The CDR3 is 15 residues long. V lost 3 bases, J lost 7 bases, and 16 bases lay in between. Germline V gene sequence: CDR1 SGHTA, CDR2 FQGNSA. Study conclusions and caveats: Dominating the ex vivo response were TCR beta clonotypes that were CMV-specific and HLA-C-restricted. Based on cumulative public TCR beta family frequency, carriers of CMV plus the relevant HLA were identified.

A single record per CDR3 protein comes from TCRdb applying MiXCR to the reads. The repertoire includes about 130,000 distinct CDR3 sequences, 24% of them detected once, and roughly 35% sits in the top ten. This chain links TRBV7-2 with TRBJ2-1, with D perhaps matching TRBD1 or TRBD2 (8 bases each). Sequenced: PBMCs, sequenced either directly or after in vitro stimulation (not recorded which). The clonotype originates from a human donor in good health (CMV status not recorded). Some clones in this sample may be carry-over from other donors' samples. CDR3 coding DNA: TGTGCCAGCAGCTTCAGGGGGCCTAGCGGGAATGAGCAGTTCTTC. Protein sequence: CASSFRGPSGNEQFF.